Listed below are T cell receptor beta chains from one sample, sequenced in a study of shared clonotypes between healthy human individuals. Here immunoSEQ multiplex PCR was the method, and the copy in TCRdb shows in-frame clones only, minus some. The table includes a few hundred thousand clones, roughly 97% detected once. The sequencing sample was made of naive CD4+ T cells sorted from blood. These receptors were obtained from a young woman in good health. Both conserved end residues are part of each CDR3. Fields, in order: J gene, V gene, clone size, D gene, CDR3 protein. The D gene is left open where the match is weak. Clone size appears in some rows only: once, few, many, or a class for an expanded clone.

j_gene: TRBJ2-7; v_gene: TRBV21-1; abundance: -; d_gene: -; CDR3aa: CASSSRLRTYEQYF
j_gene: TRBJ2-2; v_gene: TRBV19; abundance: once; d_gene: -; CDR3aa: CASSIDGGMGTGELFF
j_gene: TRBJ2-1; v_gene: TRBV7-8; abundance: -; d_gene: -; CDR3aa: CASSPTGYNEQFF
j_gene: TRBJ2-7; v_gene: TRBV5-1; abundance: -; d_gene: -; CDR3aa: CASSLVYSSSYEQYF
j_gene: TRBJ1-1; v_gene: TRBV28; abundance: -; d_gene: -; CDR3aa: CASSLVLNTEAFF
j_gene: TRBJ1-1; v_gene: TRBV11-2; abundance: -; d_gene: -; CDR3aa: CASSPQPGMNTEAFF
j_gene: TRBJ2-7; v_gene: TRBV6-5; abundance: -; d_gene: TRBD1; CDR3aa: CASRVPGGYEQYF
j_gene: TRBJ2-7; v_gene: TRBV28; abundance: -; d_gene: -; CDR3aa: CASSSGGYEQYF
j_gene: TRBJ2-7; v_gene: TRBV5-1; abundance: -; d_gene: -; CDR3aa: CASSLALAKTAYEQYF
j_gene: TRBJ2-1; v_gene: TRBV30; abundance: -; d_gene: -; CDR3aa: CAWSTTSSYNEQFF
j_gene: TRBJ2-7; v_gene: TRBV15; abundance: -; d_gene: -; CDR3aa: CATSNGPGTRYEQYF
j_gene: TRBJ2-3; v_gene: TRBV11-2; abundance: -; d_gene: -; CDR3aa: CASSLDGSDTDTQYF
j_gene: TRBJ2-1; v_gene: TRBV4-1; abundance: -; d_gene: TRBD2; CDR3aa: CASSQGTSGTYNEQFF
j_gene: TRBJ2-7; v_gene: TRBV19; abundance: -; d_gene: -; CDR3aa: CASSIDKRTDSYEQYF
j_gene: -; v_gene: TRBV29-1; abundance: -; d_gene: TRBD2; CDR3aa: CSAALTSGTYEQYF
j_gene: TRBJ2-5; v_gene: TRBV6-6; abundance: -; d_gene: -; CDR3aa: CASSLRDSETQYF
j_gene: TRBJ1-6; v_gene: TRBV28; abundance: -; d_gene: -; CDR3aa: CASSLSTGALHF
j_gene: TRBJ2-7; v_gene: TRBV27; abundance: -; d_gene: TRBD1; CDR3aa: CASSLSGQGAFEQYF
j_gene: TRBJ1-1; v_gene: TRBV5-1; abundance: -; d_gene: TRBD1; CDR3aa: CASSREGQASEAFF
j_gene: TRBJ1-4; v_gene: TRBV7-9; abundance: -; d_gene: TRBD1; CDR3aa: CASSLGTGTGVNEKLFF